The 23 T cell receptor beta chains given below trace back to one sample, sequenced in a study of cytomegalovirus exposure and HLA in healthy donors. Amplification used 60 Vbeta primers and 13 Jbeta primers. Assay used: immunoSEQ multiplex PCR; TCRdb lists only in-frame clones, some missing. The sample yields around 180,000 clones, around 81% seen once. The specimen was PBMCs. These receptors were taken from a woman under 30 in good health and CMV-seropositive.

This chain connects TRBV7-8 to TRBJ2-3; 7 bases align to TRBD1. The CDR3 sequence is 14 residues long. The trim removed 4 bases at V and 4 bases at J, leaving 5 bases unmatched. Looked up from germline, CDR1 is SGHVS and CDR2 is FQNEAQ. CDR3 sequence (DNA): TGTGCCAGCAGCTACGATACAGGGGCAGATACGCAGTATTTT. Its protein is CASSYDTGADTQYF. Complete variable domain (other parts from reference TRBV7-8 and TRBJ2-3): GAGVSQSPRYKVAKRGQDVALRCDPISGHVSLFWYQQALGQGPEFLTYFQNEAQLDKSGLPSDRFFAERPEGSVSTLKIQRTQQEDSAVYLCASSYDTGADTQYFGPGTRLTVL.

V is TRBV4-1 and J is TRBJ2-5; TRBD1 aligns across 7 bases. Germline V lookup: CDR1 MGHRA, CDR2 YSYEKL. J gave up 1 base and V 1 base, and 0 bases lay outside the gene matches. The CDR3 is made up of 14 amino acids. DNA of the CDR3: TGCGCCAGCAGCCAAGGGGACAGCCAAGAGACCCAGTACTTC. It is translated as CASSQGDSQETQYF.

V gene TRBV6-1 combines with J gene TRBJ2-7; maybe TRBD1 (6 bases). This CDR3 region has 14 residues. Trimming shortened V by 5 bases and J by 4 bases, and 15 bases separated the two germline ends. Germline CDR1 MNHNS, CDR2 SASEGT. CDR3 in DNA: TGTGCCAGCAGTCTCGGACAGACTTTTTACGAGCAGTACTTC. Amino acids: CASSLGQTFYEQYF.

The V call is TRBV5-1, the J call TRBJ1-1; 7 nucleotides line up with TRBD1. Germline CDR1 is SGHRS and CDR2 is YFSETQ. This CDR3 has 13 residues. With V trimmed by 10 bases and J by 3 bases, 9 bases remained unmatched. CDR3 amino acids: CAGRQGRDTEAFF. CDR3 nucleotides: TGCGCCGGACGACAGGGAAGGGACACTGAAGCTTTCTTT.

The chain combines TRBV5-6 with TRBJ1-3; no definite D call. Per the germline V gene, CDR1 is SGHDT and CDR2 is YYEEEE. With 4 bases removed from V and 0 bases from J, the gap between germline ends came to 5 bases. The CDR3 has 13 amino acids. Here the CDR3 DNA reads TGTGCCAGCAGCCGTATCTCTGGAAACACCATATATTTT. The encoded protein is CASSRISGNTIYF. Variable domain in full (rest from reference TRBV5-6 and TRBJ1-3): DAGVTQSPTHLIKTRGQQVTLRCSPKSGHDTVSWYQQALGQGPQFIFQYYEEEERQRGNFPDRFSGHQFPNYSSELNVNALLLGDSALYLCASSRISGNTIYFGEGSWLTVV.

The gene calls are TRBV28 and TRBJ1-2; D not resolved. V lost 11 bases to trimming and J lost 4 bases, with 17 bases between them. CDR1 is MDHEN and CDR2 is SYDVKM in the germline V gene. CDR3 size: 13 residues. CDR3 sequence: CAVEELLSYGYTF. The DNA of the CDR3 is TGTGCCGTCGAGGAGCTCCTCTCCTATGGCTACACCTTC.

The chain couples TRBV14 to TRBJ1-1; TRBD1 matches 9 bases. The CDR3 is 15 residues long. Germline V gene data show CDR1 as SGHDN and CDR2 as FVKESK. J was trimmed by 2 bases and V by 4 bases; bases with no gene match: 5. The CDR3 is CASSLGTGLNTEAFF. CDR3 DNA: TGTGCCAGCAGCCTTGGGACAGGGCTTAACACTGAAGCTTTCTTT. Full variable domain (missing parts from reference TRBV14 and TRBJ1-1): EAGVTQFPSHSVIEKGQTVTLRCDPISGHDNLYWYRRVMGKEIKFLLHFVKESKQDESGMPNNRFLAERTGGTYSTLKVQPAELEDSGVYFCASSLGTGLNTEAFFGQGTRLTVV.

The rearrangement links TRBV19 to TRBJ1-2, with 7 nucleotides matching TRBD1. J gave up 4 bases and V 8 bases, and 4 bases lay outside the gene matches. CDR1 is LNHDA, CDR2 SQIVND, per germline (reference sequence). The CDR3 has 12 amino acids. The CDR3 bases are TGTGCCAGTCAACGGACAGGCTATGGCTACACCTTC. Amino acid sequence: CASQRTGYGYTF.

The chain has TRBV5-5 and TRBJ2-1; no definite D call. The germline V and J ends were trimmed by 4 bases and 7 bases, with 18 bases remaining between them. The germline CDR1 and CDR2 sequences are SGHKS and YYEKEE (reference sequence). The CDR3 spans 15 residues. CDR3 nucleotide sequence: TGTGCCAGCAGCCTCCCGGGTTCCCCCGAGAATGAGCAGTTCTTC. This codes for CASSLPGSPENEQFF.

The genes are TRBV5-1 and TRBJ2-2; TRBD2 might be the D (7 bases). The germline CDR1 and CDR2 sequences are SGHRS and YFSETQ. The CDR3 extends over 16 amino acids. V gave up 3 bases and J gave up 1 base, with 13 bases separating them. CDR3 in amino acids: CASSSWGGLNTGELFF. Written as DNA, the CDR3 is TGCGCCAGCAGCTCGTGGGGGGGCTTGAACACCGGGGAGCTGTTTTTT.

The CDR3 is CASSVAQGIEQYF. CDR3 sequence (DNA): TGTGCCAGCAGCGTAGCTCAGGGAATAGAGCAGTACTTC. This chain links TRBV9 with TRBJ2-7, with a tentative D call TRBD1 (5 bases). There are 13 residues in the CDR3. V lost 0 bases and J 7 bases, leaving 11 bases between the germline ends. Germline lookup yields CDR1 SGDLS and CDR2 YYNGEE.

This clone has just one count. The chain combines TRBV7-9 with TRBJ2-5; 8 bases are shared with TRBD1. The J call may be wrong; the DNA end is better matched by TRBJ2-7. The germline gives CDR1 SEHNR, CDR2 FQNEAQ (reference sequence). The CDR3 extends over 16 amino acids. The CDR3 sequence is CASSLSTGGTGYEQYF. The CDR3 DNA sequence: TGTGCCAGCAGCTTATCCACAGGGGGAACGGGCTACGAGCAGTACTTC.

The gene calls are TRBV29-1 and TRBJ1-4; TRBD1 matches 9 bases. V lost 7 bases, J lost 8 bases, and 17 bases stayed unmatched. The CDR3 is 16 amino acids. CDR1 and CDR2 from the germline V gene are SQVTM and ANQGSEA. The CDR3 protein is CSAEGGTGDRGEKLFF. The CDR3 DNA follows: TGCAGCGCCGAGGGGGGGACAGGAGACAGGGGGGAAAAACTGTTTTTT.

This clone was counted a few times. This chain uses TRBV9 with TRBJ1-1; TRBD1 matches at 8 bases. CDR1 and CDR2 (germline): SGDLS, YYNGEE. J was trimmed by 4 bases and V by 3 bases; bases with no gene match: 11. The CDR3 has 16 residues. The CDR3 region is CASSDSYRTGFTEAFF. CDR3 bases: TGTGCCAGCAGCGATTCATACAGGACAGGGTTCACTGAAGCTTTCTTT.

This chain joins TRBV6-5 and TRBJ2-3; 14 bases match TRBD2. The V and J ends lost 2 bases and 10 bases, in that order; junction bases with no gene match: 5. CDR1 is MNHEY, CDR2 SVGAGI, per germline. CDR3 length: 15 amino acids. Written as DNA, the CDR3 is TGTGCCAGCAGTTACCGGGGACTAGCGGGGGCCGCGCAGTATTTT. It codes for CASSYRGLAGAAQYF.

The CDR3 sequence: CASGVTSGGETQYF. The CDR3, as DNA: TGTGCCAGCGGGGTGACTAGCGGAGGAGAGACCCAGTACTTC. The chain carries TRBV6-1 and TRBJ2-5; TRBD2 agrees at 9 bases. After removal of 8 bases from V and 4 bases from J, the junction contained 8 bases not matched to a gene. The CDR3 runs to 14 residues. The V gene's germline CDR1 is MNHNS and CDR2 SASEGT.

The J gene is TRBJ1-2, the V gene TRBV10-2; weak D call: TRBD1 (5 bases). Trimming shortened V by 0 bases and J by 7 bases, and 12 bases separated the two germline ends. CDR3 size: 14 residues. Germline values: CDR1 WSHSY, CDR2 SAAADI. This chain's CDR3 is CASSESTFQGGYTF. In nucleotides, the CDR3 is TGCGCCAGCAGTGAGTCGACATTTCAGGGTGGCTACACCTTC.

The count of this clone is one. The chain links TRBV11-2 to TRBJ2-7; 7 nucleotides align to TRBD2. Germline lookup yields CDR1 SGHAT and CDR2 FQNNGV. This CDR3 is 14 amino acids long. With 4 bases clipped from V and 2 bases from J, the junction kept 5 bases outside the gene matches. The CDR3 loop is CASSSGLNPYEQYF. The CDR3, as DNA: TGTGCCAGCAGCTCGGGACTAAACCCCTACGAGCAGTACTTC.

The chain uses TRBV4-1 and TRBJ2-7, with TRBD1 matching over 9 bases. The CDR3 loop spans 16 amino acids. The germline CDR1 and CDR2 sequences are MGHRA and YSYEKL. With V trimmed by 4 bases and J by 3 bases, 10 bases remained unmatched. The CDR3 region is CASSPLPGQGYYEQYF. For the CDR3, the DNA is TGCGCCAGCAGCCCCCTCCCCGGACAGGGGTACTACGAGCAGTACTTC.

This chain connects TRBV28 to TRBJ1-2; 7 bases fit TRBD1. The CDR3 is made up of 16 amino acids. Germline CDR1 is MDHEN and CDR2 is SYDVKM. V gave up 4 bases and J gave up 7 bases; unmatched junction bases: 15. As DNA, the CDR3 is TGTGCCAGCAGTTCTGAGGGGACAGAGGGAACGGGTGGCTACACCTTC. Translated: CASSSEGTEGTGGYTF.

This chain connects TRBV15 to TRBJ1-5; D might be TRBD1 (5 bases). The germline CDR1 and CDR2 sequences are LNHNV and YYDKDF (reference sequence). This CDR3 comprises 15 residues. Between the trimmed V and J ends, which lost 3 bases and 6 bases, there was a span of 15 bases. CDR3 sequence: CATSSTYRRGQPQHF. As DNA, the CDR3 is TGTGCCACCAGCAGCACATACAGGAGGGGTCAGCCCCAGCATTTT.

The rearrangement links TRBV19 to TRBJ1-3; 9 bases agree with TRBD1. Germline V lookup: CDR1 LNHDA, CDR2 SQIVND (reference sequence). V lost 9 bases, J lost 2 bases, and 8 bases stayed unmatched. The CDR3 runs 15 residues. The CDR3 here is CASSRDREPGNTIYF. DNA of the CDR3: TGTGCCAGCAGCCGGGACAGGGAACCTGGAAACACCATATATTTT.

The rearrangement uses TRBV19 and TRBJ2-6; D perhaps matches TRBD1 (5 bases). V was pared by 10 bases and J by 2 bases, with 9 bases between. The CDR3 consists of 13 residues. Germline V gene lookup returns CDR1 LNHDA and CDR2 SQIVND (reference sequence). CDR3 DNA sequence: TGTGCCACCCCGACAGCTGGGGCCAACGTCCTGACTTTC. It translates to CATPTAGANVLTF. Filled out from reference TRBV19 and TRBJ2-6, the complete variable domain reads DGGITQSPKYLFRKEGQNVTLSCEQNLNHDAMYWYRQDPGQGLRLIYYSQIVNDFQKGDIAEGYSVSREKKESFPLTVTSAQKNPTAFYLCATPTAGANVLTFGAGSRLTVL.